This TCR beta chain is drawn from a study of T cell responses to AZD1222 COVID-19 vaccine. Study results and caveats: Females made up more of the donors, who were largely white British, and clonal diversity may have come out too low. Nearly half of spike-specific TCRs reportedly target variant regions that are unmutated in the B.1.351 and B.1.1.7 variants. All repertoire sampling was performed exclusively after the peak T cell response.

The CDR3 runs to 15 residues. The trim removed 6 bases at V and 2 bases at J, leaving 9 bases unmatched. Germline-derived CDR1 and CDR2 are KGHSH and LQKENI. Turning to this clone: As yet, its antigen is unknown.

Profiling relied on immunoSEQ multiplex PCR, and the TCRdb table lists in-frame clones only, not all of them. Altogether under 150,000 clones are present, 75% to 85% being singletons, with the ten largest covering 6.5% to 8.5%. The TCR sequence derives from an adult who received the MenACWY meningococcal vaccine as a control. This sample comprised peripheral blood, obtained 28 days after the second dose of the MenACWY control vaccine. The chain is built from TRBV18 and TRBJ1-2; 7 bases are a match to TRBD1. CDR3 coding DNA: TGTGCCAGCTCGCCCAGCGAGACAGGGAACTATGGCTACACCTTC. Translating it yields CASSPSETGNYGYTF.